The rows below give T cell receptor beta chains drawn from one sample of a study of technical replicates of blood from several donors. Profiled with immunoSEQ multiplex PCR; TCRdb holds only in-frame clones, not every one. The data contain about 84,000 clones, roughly 93% of them singletons. What was sequenced was T cells isolated from PBMCs. These receptors came from a human donor in good health. Both conserved end residues are part of each CDR3. D genes are given only for firm matches. A clone size is listed for some rows: how often the clone was seen (once, few, many), or a class if it is expanded.

D,size,J,V,CDR3,DNA
-,-,TRBJ2-7,TRBV4-1,CASSQTSGDFYEQYF,TGCGCCAGCAGCCAAACCTCCGGGGATTTCTACGAGCAGTACTTC
-,-,TRBJ1-4,TRBV15,CATSRDRTNEKLFF,TGTGCCACCAGCAGAGACCGGACTAATGAAAAACTGTTTTTT
-,-,TRBJ1-2,TRBV18,CASSSTVNYGYTF,TGTGCCAGCTCCTCTACAGTTAACTATGGCTACACCTTC
-,-,TRBJ2-1,TRBV11-2,CASQILDEQFF,TGTGCCAGCCAAATCCTAGATGAGCAGTTCTTC
TRBD2,-,TRBJ2-2,TRBV2,CASRLADANTGELFF,TGTGCCAGCAGACTAGCGGATGCGAACACCGGGGAGCTGTTTTTT
-,-,TRBJ2-7,TRBV6-1,CASSLETEGEQYF,TGTGCCAGCAGTCTCGAGACAGAAGGCGAGCAGTACTTC
-,-,TRBJ2-1,TRBV5-1,CASSLLTPLPAYSYNEQFF,TGCGCCAGCAGCTTGTTGACACCTCTGCCCGCTTACTCCTACAATGAGCAGTTCTTC
-,-,TRBJ2-1,TRBV6-1,CASRSFGQFF,TGTGCCAGCAGATCCTTCGGGCAGTTCTTC
-,once,TRBJ2-1,TRBV6-5,CASSYSPTFSYNEQFF,TGTGCCAGCAGTTACTCTCCCACATTCTCCTACAATGAGCAGTTCTTC
-,once,TRBJ1-2,TRBV6-1,CASSETVNGRTFFNYGYTF,TGTGCCAGCAGTGAAACCGTAAATGGACGGACTTTTTTTAACTATGGCTACACCTTC
-,-,TRBJ2-1,TRBV9,CASSTRLDIGGNNEQFF,TGTGCCAGCAGCACACGACTAGATATTGGGGGGAACAATGAGCAGTTCTTC
-,-,TRBJ1-2,TRBV28,CASSSPVGYTF,TGTGCCAGCAGTTCCCCGGTTGGCTACACCTTC
TRBD1,-,TRBJ1-2,TRBV6-1,CASSDLEVKRGHGYTF,TGTGCCAGCAGTGACTTGGAAGTTAAGAGGGGGCATGGCTACACCTTC
-,-,TRBJ2-7,TRBV27,CASSPVGGHEQYF,TGTGCCAGCAGTCCCGTCGGGGGGCACGAGCAGTACTTC
-,-,TRBJ1-1,TRBV19,CASTTDRPNTEAFF,TGTGCCAGTACCACCGACAGACCGAACACTGAAGCTTTCTTT
TRBD1,-,TRBJ2-7,TRBV9,CASSPRTGGGFSEQYF,TGTGCCAGCAGCCCGAGGACAGGGGGCGGCTTCTCCGAGCAGTACTTC
TRBD1,-,TRBJ2-7,TRBV19,CASSGTGGLSEQYF,TGTGCCAGTAGTGGGACAGGGGGCCTAAGCGAGCAGTACTTC
TRBD1,-,TRBJ2-7,TRBV19,CASSRQGGNEQYF,TGTGCCAGTAGTAGACAGGGGGGAAACGAGCAGTACTTC
-,-,TRBJ1-1,TRBV11-2,CASSLRWNTEAFF,TGTGCCAGCAGCCTCCGGTGGAACACTGAAGCTTTCTTT
TRBD2,-,TRBJ2-7,TRBV9,CASSVGSGGAYEQYF,TGTGCCAGCAGCGTAGGGAGCGGGGGGGCCTACGAGCAGTACTTC
TRBD1,-,TRBJ2-7,TRBV4-2,CASSQDGDRFPYEQYF,TGTGCCAGCAGCCAAGATGGGGACAGGTTTCCCTACGAGCAGTACTTC
TRBD2,-,TRBJ2-3,TRBV29-1,CSVLAGGADTQYF,TGCAGCGTTCTAGCGGGCGGGGCAGATACGCAGTATTTT
-,-,TRBJ2-2,TRBV5-6,CASSWAEANTGELFF,TGTGCCAGCAGCTGGGCAGAAGCGAACACCGGGGAGCTGTTTTTT
-,-,TRBJ2-2,TRBV7-9,CAGGVRRGSGELFF,TGTGCCGGAGGGGTCCGGAGAGGGAGCGGGGAGCTGTTTTTT
TRBD1,-,TRBJ2-7,TRBV7-3,CASSLDRGNEQYF,TGTGCCAGCAGCTTGGACAGGGGTAACGAGCAGTACTTC
-,-,TRBJ2-1,TRBV14,CASSPFGVYNEQFF,TGTGCCAGCAGCCCTTTCGGGGTCTACAATGAGCAGTTCTTC
-,-,TRBJ1-2,TRBV5-1,CASSPTSGSGGGYTF,TGCGCCAGCAGCCCGACAAGTGGGTCAGGAGGTGGCTACACCTTC
-,-,TRBJ2-5,TRBV5-1,CASSLEGARETQYF,TGCGCCAGCAGCTTGGAAGGGGCGCGGGAGACCCAGTACTTC
TRBD1,-,TRBJ2-3,TRBV28,CASSLEQGPFNPTQYF,TGTGCCAGCAGTTTAGAACAGGGGCCTTTCAACCCAACGCAGTATTTT
TRBD2,-,TRBJ2-5,TRBV25-1,CASSEYPTSGGGQETQYF,TGTGCCAGCAGTGAATATCCCACTAGCGGGGGGGGGCAAGAGACCCAGTACTTC
-,-,TRBJ1-5,TRBV4-2,CASSQALSGGAEQPQHF,TGTGCCAGCAGCCAAGCTCTCAGCGGGGGCGCCGAGCAGCCCCAGCATTTT
-,-,TRBJ2-2,TRBV15,CATSRLGELFF,TGTGCCACCAGCAGACTCGGGGAGCTGTTTTTT
TRBD2,-,TRBJ2-1,TRBV18,CASSTTSGTSYNEQFF,TGTGCCAGCTCAACGACTAGCGGGACGTCCTACAATGAGCAGTTCTTC
-,-,TRBJ1-1,TRBV29-1,CSVDEDTEAFF,TGCAGCGTTGACGAGGACACTGAAGCTTTCTTT
TRBD2,-,TRBJ2-5,TRBV10-3,CAIRGASGFQETQYF,TGTGCCATCAGAGGGGCTAGCGGTTTTCAAGAGACCCAGTACTTC
TRBD1,-,TRBJ1-2,TRBV27,CASSPQGASGYTF,TGTGCCAGCAGTCCCCAGGGGGCCAGTGGCTACACCTTC
TRBD2,-,TRBJ2-1,TRBV19,CASSIRGRALKDNEQFF,TGTGCCAGTAGTATCCGCGGGAGGGCCCTAAAAGACAATGAGCAGTTCTTC
-,-,TRBJ2-7,TRBV27,CASSLSGYPYEQYF,TGTGCCAGCAGTTTATCCGGGTACCCCTACGAGCAGTACTTC
-,-,TRBJ1-5,TRBV7-2,CASSLEPWQPQHF,TGTGCCAGCAGCTTAGAGCCTTGGCAGCCCCAGCATTTT
TRBD1,-,TRBJ2-7,TRBV9,CASSARDSSYEQYF,TGTGCCAGCAGCGCCCGGGACAGCTCCTACGAGCAGTACTTC
TRBD2,-,TRBJ2-3,TRBV2,CASSDGTSGTDTQYF,TGTGCCAGCAGTGACGGGACTAGCGGGACCGATACGCAGTATTTT
TRBD1,-,TRBJ1-1,TRBV19,CASSSSGTGRNEAFF,TGTGCCAGTAGTTCGTCCGGGACAGGGAGGAATGAAGCTTTCTTT
TRBD2,-,TRBJ2-1,TRBV5-1,CASSPGLAGGPGEQFF,TGCGCCAGCAGCCCTGGACTAGCGGGAGGGCCCGGTGAGCAGTTCTTC
TRBD1,-,TRBJ1-5,TRBV5-1,CASSPGTAESNQPQHF,TGCGCCAGCAGCCCCGGGACAGCTGAAAGCAATCAGCCCCAGCATTTT
TRBD2,-,TRBJ2-5,TRBV7-9,CASSSRLAVQETQYF,TGTGCCAGCAGCTCTCGACTAGCGGTTCAAGAGACCCAGTACTTC
-,-,TRBJ2-7,TRBV11-2,CASSQTPPGEQYF,TGTGCCAGCAGCCAGACCCCCCCGGGTGAGCAGTACTTC
TRBD1,-,TRBJ1-5,TRBV19,CASSLDRGRSDQPQHF,TGTGCCAGTAGCCTAGACAGGGGGCGATCCGATCAGCCCCAGCATTTT
TRBD1,-,TRBJ2-7,TRBV7-9,CASSNPGQGAGEQYF,TGTGCCAGCAGCAACCCGGGACAGGGGGCCGGCGAGCAGTACTTC
-,-,TRBJ1-1,TRBV27,CASSPVRALPEAFF,TGTGCCAGCAGTCCAGTGAGGGCTTTACCTGAAGCTTTCTTT
TRBD1,-,TRBJ2-5,TRBV28,CASRQTGDETQYF,TGTGCCAGCAGGCAGACAGGGGACGAGACCCAGTACTTC
TRBD2,-,TRBJ2-5,TRBV30,CAWSTTSGRYETQYF,TGTGCCTGGAGTACGACTAGCGGGAGATACGAGACCCAGTACTTC
-,-,TRBJ2-3,TRBV28,CASSLGIAAITDTQYF,TGTGCCAGCAGCCTCGGAATAGCGGCGATCACAGATACGCAGTATTTT
-,-,TRBJ1-5,TRBV6-5,CASRDRLGQPQHF,TGTGCCAGCAGGGACAGATTGGGTCAGCCCCAGCATTTT
TRBD1,-,TRBJ1-2,TRBV12-5,CASGPGQGADSYGYTF,TGTGCTAGTGGCCCTGGCCAGGGGGCCGACAGCTATGGCTACACCTTC
-,-,TRBJ1-2,TRBV5-3,CARSWPPCPANYGYTF,TGTGCCAGAAGCTGGCCCCCATGCCCCGCTAACTATGGCTACACCTTC
-,-,TRBJ2-7,TRBV18,CASSPPGQPNLEQYF,TGTGCCAGCTCACCACCGGGGCAGCCCAACTTAGAGCAGTACTTC
TRBD1,-,TRBJ1-5,TRBV19,CASSIGTGGNQPQHF,TGTGCCAGTAGTATCGGGACAGGGGGCAATCAGCCCCAGCATTTT
-,-,TRBJ2-2,TRBV10-3,CASGPGLDTGELFF,TGTGCCAGCGGGCCGGGACTTGACACCGGGGAGCTGTTTTTT
TRBD1,-,TRBJ1-1,TRBV29-1,CSGEGQGILNTEAFF,TGCAGCGGGGAGGGACAGGGAATTTTGAACACTGAAGCTTTCTTT